This TCR beta chain originates from a study of blood T cell repertoires in COVID-19. The CDR3 consists of 13 residues. Germline-derived CDR1 and CDR2 are SGHRS and YFSETQ. Losses at the gene ends were 5 bases for V and 2 bases for J; bases not matched to a gene: 0. Sequencing used immunoSEQ multiplex PCR; TCRdb keeps in-frame clones, though not all of them. The sample has roughly 280,000 clones, about 87% seen once; the top ten hold about 3%. The rearrangement uses TRBV5-1 and TRBJ2-7; TRBD2 agrees at 11 bases. The sample comprised PBMCs or T cells enriched from blood (not recorded which). The TCR comes from a woman between 45 and 60 years old who had recovered from COVID-19. CDR3 bases: TGCGCCAGCAGTAGCGGGAGGGCCTACGAGCAGTACTTC. Protein sequence: CASSSGRAYEQYF. Together with reference TRBV5-1 and TRBJ2-7, the CDR3 gives the full variable domain: KAGVTQTPRYLIKTRGQQVTLSCSPISGHRSVSWYQQTPGQGLQFLFEYFSETQRNKGNFPGRFSGRQFSNSRSEMNVSTLELGDSALYLCASSSGRAYEQYFGPGTRLTVT.